The present T cell receptor beta chain was sequenced within a study of blood T cell repertoires in COVID-19. This CDR3 comprises 13 residues. Looked up from germline, CDR1 is MNHEY and CDR2 is SVGAGI. V was clipped by 6 bases and J by 8 bases; unmatched bases: 9. Original handling: Nucleated cell number was recorded as an estimate derived from reference gene primer amplification. Clones were read by immunoSEQ multiplex PCR, and TCRdb kept only the in-frame ones, dropping some. D and trimming come from the DNA, and the V and J calls and clone size come from that table. The profile shows nearly 400,000 clones, just under 90% of them singletons.

The sequence came from a woman between 25 and 40 years old who had recovered from COVID-19. The chain employs TRBV6-5 and TRBJ1-2, with TRBD1 matching 7 bases. Sequenced input: PBMCs or T cells enriched from blood (not recorded which). The CDR3 region has the DNA TGTGCCAGCAGCCAGGACAGGCGGCGAGGCTACACCTTC. Protein product: CASSQDRRRGYTF.